Detailed here is one T cell receptor (beta chain). This clonotype was detected many times. The antigen it binds to is not known. One base away there is no much larger clone; base qualities are not given. This sample is drawn from a study of CD8 T cells in ankylosing spondylitis (TCRdb year 2017). In the study overall: T cell receptor beta repertoires were profiled in healthy donors and ankylosing spondylitis patients so that disease-linked TCR variants could be found. Samples of peripheral blood were taken, and for ankylosing spondylitis patients, synovial fluid was collected as well. The full study cohort was made up of about 25 ankylosing spondylitis patients and about a hundred healthy donors.

Sequenced on an Illumina HiSeq 2500. Quantitative 5'-RACE with molecular barcodes was the method used to prepare the TCR beta libraries. As for the original processing: Disease-linked TCR variants were identified with a new computational method built on a probabilistic model of VDJ rearrangement. Starting from the raw public reads, TCRdb applied fastp trimming at Q25, assembled clones with MiXCR and retained in-frame beta chains. Merged by CDR3 protein, the rows form single entries marked with the most common genes and DNA. These V and J calls derive from TCRdb rather than the authors' analysis. For this sample the table gives around 130,000 distinct CDR3 sequences, of which around 8.5% were detected only once. The top ten hold approximately 3.6% of the sample. Inclusive of the bounding cysteine and phenylalanine, the CDR3 is 15 residues long. Kept here is only the CDR3 DNA, which spans 45 bases and is read in frame from base 1. From V the trimming removes 6 bases and from J it removes 2 bases, while the gene matches leave 8 bases of the junction unaccounted for.

Points the paper makes about the study in general: The disease-linked clones were reported as significantly enriched in matched synovial fluid samples from ankylosing spondylitis patients. A TCR beta motif of eight highly homologous amino acid variants appeared characteristic of blood from ankylosing spondylitis patients. The disease-linked clones showed a CD8+ phenotype and occurred at relatively low frequencies in peripheral blood. Some motif variants had previously been reported in the synovial fluid and blood of reactive arthritis patients, which suggests shared mechanisms of disease initiation.

The receptor was derived from a male donor with ankylosing spondylitis or in good health (not recorded which). The sequence links TRBV12-3 or TRBV12-4 to TRBJ2-3; 7 bases in the middle match TRBD1. The source material was blood, either unsorted or a sorted T cell fraction (not recorded which). The DNA sequence is TGTGCCAGCAGCCCCCCGACAGGGACCACAGATACGCAGTATTTT. It translates as CASSPPTGTTDTQYF.